The present entry profiles one T cell receptor (beta chain) with its context. Antigen: not known. The CDR3 is 14 residues long. Trimming took 5 bases from V and 0 from J, leaving 9 bases between them. Germline CDR1 is SGHVS and CDR2 is FQNEAQ. Treatment denoted: 15 to 20 received Ad26.COV2.S at low or high dose, single or two shots; roughly five received placebo; per-sample allocation not given. The study sampled participants on day 63 after the first vaccine or placebo injection. The individual, an adult aged 18-55 years, was a donor in Boston. Its platform was an Ad26 vector, and its expressed antigen was Wuhan-strain SARS-CoV-2 spike. Some clones are missing from TCRdb's copy, which holds only in-frame ones; the method was immunoSEQ multiplex PCR. Among a few hundred thousand clones listed, roughly 84% were seen once. This entry is derived from a study of Ad26.COV2.S vaccination and SARS-CoV-2 variants. At the level of the study: Recipients of Ad26.COV2.S got it intramuscularly, once or twice 56 days apart. General study results and limits: Non-spike TCR breadth was similar in vaccine and placebo recipients.

The sequenced sample was peripheral blood, obtained in a trial of Ad26.COV2.S vaccine versus placebo. The source is a person aged 18-60 years who received the Ad26.COV2.S COVID-19 vaccine or a placebo. The rearrangement links TRBV7-8 to TRBJ2-3, with D uncertain. DNA for the CDR3: TGTGCCAGCAGCAGGCTTGCTAGCACAGATACGCAGTATTTT. Protein: CASSRLASTDTQYF.